These 29 T cell receptor beta chains share one sample of origin, sequenced in a study of blood T cell repertoires in COVID-19. TCRdb's table, derived via immunoSEQ multiplex PCR, lists solely in-frame clones and lacks some. The sample carries about 230,000 clones, approximately 88% recorded once. Sequenced material: peripheral blood. The receptor source for this set is a man between 35 and 55 years old with acute or convalescent COVID-19.

This clone is a singleton in its sample. Other DNA sequences in this sample translate to the same CDR3. The V call is TRBV28, the J call TRBJ1-5, with D perhaps TRBD1 (6 bases). Trimming pared 3 bases from V and 2 bases from J, leaving 11 bases between. The CDR3 is made up of 15 amino acids. The germline V gene has CDR1 MDHEN and CDR2 SYDVKM. The CDR3 sequence is CASSFRGGGNQPQHF. The CDR3 region has the DNA TGTGCCAGCAGTTTTAGGGGGGGTGGCAATCAGCCCCAGCATTTT.

The rearrangement joins TRBV30 to TRBJ2-2, with 10 nucleotides matching TRBD2. This CDR3 is 15 amino acids long. Losses at the gene ends were 8 bases for V and 5 bases for J; bases not matched to a gene: 11. The germline V gene encodes CDR1 GTSNPN and CDR2 SVGIG (reference sequence). In nucleotides, the CDR3 is TGTGCCGGAGTAATGAGCGGGAGGGGAACCGGGGAGCTGTTTTTT. Translated: CAGVMSGRGTGELFF.

The CDR3 protein is CASSHNRGNGYTF. CDR3 bases: TGTGCCAGCAGCCATAACAGGGGAAATGGCTACACCTTC. The chain carries TRBV3-1 (or the pseudogene TRBV3-2) and TRBJ1-2, with 7 bases lining up with TRBD1. Looked up from germline, CDR1 is LGHDT and CDR2 is YNNKEL (reference sequence). The CDR3 is 13 residues long. V lost 3 bases and J lost 6; bases outside the gene matches: 4.

The chain's CDR3 is CAISAGQGDQPQHF. As DNA, the CDR3 is TGTGCCATCAGCGCGGGACAGGGTGATCAGCCCCAGCATTTT. V is TRBV10-3 and J is TRBJ1-5, with 9 bases that match TRBD1. With 6 bases clipped from V and 5 bases from J, the junction kept 5 bases outside the gene matches. There are 14 residues in the CDR3. CDR1 ENHRY and CDR2 SYGVKD come from the germline V gene.

This chain joins TRBV5-1 and TRBJ2-1; 16 nucleotides match TRBD2. Germline V CDR1 and CDR2: SGHRS, YFSETQ. CDR3 size: 17 residues. Losses at the gene ends were 6 bases for V and 0 bases for J; bases not matched to a gene: 3. DNA of the CDR3: TGCGCCAGCAAGGGACTAGCGGGAGGGAGCTCCTACAATGAGCAGTTCTTC. It translates to CASKGLAGGSSYNEQFF.

The chain uses TRBV11-2 and TRBJ2-6, with TRBD1 as a possible D gene (6 bases). From germline, CDR1 is SGHAT and CDR2 FQNNGV. Trimming took 3 bases from V and 3 from J, leaving 18 bases between them. The length of the CDR3 is 18 residues. The CDR3 sequence: CASSFIRDIRRGANVLTF. CDR3 sequence (DNA): TGTGCCAGCAGCTTCATAAGGGACATTCGCCGTGGGGCCAACGTCCTGACTTTC.

This chain links TRBV12-3 or TRBV12-4 with TRBJ2-1; D gene uncertain. The CDR3 runs 11 residues. V was clipped by 7 bases and J by 4 bases, with 5 bases between them. The DNA for the CDR3 is TGTGCCAGCACCCAATACAATGAGCAGTTCTTC. It codes for CASTQYNEQFF.

V and J are TRBV11-2 and TRBJ2-1; D possibly corresponds to TRBD2 (6 bases). Trimming left V 5 bases short and J 5 bases short, with 7 bases between. There are 12 residues in the CDR3. Germline lookup yields CDR1 SGHAT and CDR2 FQNNGV. CDR3 residues: CASSERDNEQFF. DNA of the CDR3: TGTGCCAGCAGCGAGCGGGACAATGAGCAGTTCTTC.

The chain is built from TRBV14 and TRBJ2-3, with D possibly TRBD1 on 5 matching bases. The germline V gene has CDR1 SGHDN and CDR2 FVKESK. Trimming took off 3 bases at V and 2 bases at J, with 9 bases between the two ends. The CDR3 runs to 14 residues. CDR3 DNA: TGTGCCAGCAGCCAGACAGTCACCACAGATACGCAGTATTTT. Translated: CASSQTVTTDTQYF. The full variable domain, rest sourced from reference TRBV14 and TRBJ2-3, is EAGVTQFPSHSVIEKGQTVTLRCDPISGHDNLYWYRRVMGKEIKFLLHFVKESKQDESGMPNNRFLAERTGGTYSTLKVQPAELEDSGVYFCASSQTVTTDTQYFGPGTRLTVL.

The CDR3 DNA reads as TGTGCCAGCAGCCACCCGGGAGAGAACACTGAAGCTTTCTTT. Its protein product is CASSHPGENTEAFF. This chain links TRBV3-1 (or the pseudogene TRBV3-2) with TRBJ1-1, with D hard to call. The ends were cut back, 3 bases at V and 1 base at J, with 9 bases in the middle. This CDR3 contains 14 residues. Germline CDR1 LGHDT, CDR2 YNNKEL (reference sequence).

This chain uses TRBV19 with TRBJ1-4; D not resolved. V lost 3 bases and J lost 3, with 8 bases in between. Looked up from germline, CDR1 is LNHDA and CDR2 is SQIVND (reference sequence). This CDR3 has 14 residues. The CDR3 sequence: CASSINRSNEKLFF. CDR3 DNA sequence: TGTGCCAGTAGTATTAATCGGTCTAATGAAAAACTGTTTTTT.

The chain joins TRBV27 to TRBJ2-1; D might be TRBD2 (5 bases). This CDR3 comprises 15 residues. Trimming took off 0 bases at V and 5 bases at J, with 11 bases between the two ends. CDR1 is MNHEY and CDR2 is SMNVEV in the germline V gene (reference sequence). The CDR3 loop is CASSLSRLADNEQFF. CDR3 sequence (DNA): TGTGCCAGCAGTTTATCGAGGCTAGCCGACAATGAGCAGTTCTTC.

In its sample, this clone was seen once. The V gene is TRBV5-1, the J gene TRBJ1-2, with 10 bases aligning to TRBD1. Per germline, CDR1 SGHRS and CDR2 YFSETQ. CDR3 length: 14 residues. V lost 4 bases to trimming and J lost 7 bases; unmatched junction nucleotides: 7. CDR3 nucleotides: TGCGCCAGCAGCCTGGACAGGGGGTACCTTGGCTACACCTTC. Translation: CASSLDRGYLGYTF.

The chain carries TRBV10-1 and TRBJ2-7, with TRBD2 matching over 7 bases. Looked up from germline, CDR1 is WNHNN and CDR2 is SYGVQD (reference sequence). CDR3 length: 17 residues. V lost 0 bases to trimming and J lost 0 bases; unmatched junction nucleotides: 8. The CDR3 region has the DNA TGCGCCAGCAGTGAGTCGCCTTCCAGGACTAGCTCCTACGAGCAGTACTTC. Encoded protein: CASSESPSRTSSYEQYF.

In its sample, this clone was seen once. The CDR3 loop reads CASSLVGGRLDTQYF. The CDR3 DNA is TGTGCCAGCAGCTTAGTGGGCGGGAGATTAGATACGCAGTATTTT. This sequence joins TRBV7-6 and TRBJ2-3; 7 positions match TRBD2. Trimming cost V 1 base and J 5 bases; bases outside gene matches: 6. The CDR3 length is 15 residues. Per germline, CDR1 SGHVS and CDR2 FNYEAQ.

The J gene is TRBJ2-1, the V gene TRBV7-2, with TRBD2 identical over 8 bases. Germline trimming cut 4 bases from V and 8 bases from J; bases unmatched to any gene: 7. The CDR3 is 14 amino acids. Germline-derived CDR1 and CDR2 are SGHTA and FQGNSA. CDR3 sequence: CASSSPGLGYEQFF. CDR3 in DNA: TGTGCCAGCAGCTCCCCGGGACTAGGGTATGAGCAGTTCTTC.

The chain is built from TRBV20-1 and TRBJ2-3; 13 bases agree with TRBD2. Germline V gene lookup returns CDR1 DFQATT and CDR2 SNEGSKA (reference sequence). V dropped 3 bases and J dropped 5; count of bases not matched to a gene: 5. The CDR3 extends over 15 amino acids. CDR3 sequence reads: CSASYGTSGEDTQYF. The CDR3 DNA reads as TGCAGTGCTAGTTATGGGACTAGCGGGGAAGATACGCAGTATTTT.

CDR3 in DNA: TGTGCCAGCAGCCCGAGGGGGAACGAAAAACTGTTTTTT. Translating gives CASSPRGNEKLFF. The chain couples TRBV9 to TRBJ1-4; D is possibly TRBD1 (6 bases). The CDR3 is 13 residues long. The V and J ends lost 4 bases and 8 bases respectively, with 12 bases between them. CDR1 SGDLS and CDR2 YYNGEE come from the germline V gene.

The J gene is TRBJ2-7, the V gene TRBV29-1; D possibly corresponds to TRBD2 (5 bases). Between the trimmed V and J ends, which lost 3 bases and 0 bases, there was a span of 9 bases. Germline CDR1 and CDR2: SQVTM and ANQGSEA. The CDR3 extends over 13 amino acids. The CDR3 DNA is TGCAGCGTTGAGCGCGGGCCCTCCTACGAGCAGTACTTC. Its translation: CSVERGPSYEQYF.

The rearrangement links TRBV19 to TRBJ2-1; 11 bases agree with TRBD2. Looked up from germline, CDR1 is LNHDA and CDR2 is SQIVND (reference sequence). The CDR3 has 14 residues. J lost 6 bases, V lost 10 bases, and 8 bases had no gene match. The CDR3: CATALAGGLNEQFF. CDR3 nucleotide sequence: TGTGCCACCGCTCTAGCGGGAGGACTCAATGAGCAGTTCTTC.

V is TRBV13 and J is TRBJ2-1; 7 bases fit TRBD1. CDR1 and CDR2 (germline): PRHDT, FYEKMQ (reference sequence). The V segment lost 4 bases and the J segment 5 bases; nucleotides outside the gene matches: 8. This CDR3 region has 15 residues. CDR3 DNA: TGTGCCAGCAGCTCAATACAGGGGACCAACAATGAGCAGTTCTTC. Translated, it gives CASSSIQGTNNEQFF. Full variable domain (missing parts from reference TRBV13 and TRBJ2-1): AAGVIQSPRHLIKEKRETATLKCYPIPRHDTVYWYQQGPGQDPQFLISFYEKMQSDKGSIPDRFSAQQFSDYHSELNMSSLELGDSALYFCASSSIQGTNNEQFFGPGTRLTVL.

This chain links TRBV12-3 or TRBV12-4 with TRBJ2-7, with D unclear. The V end lost 5 bases, the J end lost 4 bases, and 9 bases lay between the germline ends. The CDR3 extends over 12 amino acids. Written as DNA, the CDR3 is TGTGCCAGCAGTACCCCAGGATACGAGCAGTACTTC. It codes for CASSTPGYEQYF.

This chain connects TRBV11-2 to TRBJ2-5; 8 bases are shared with TRBD2. Trimming at V came to 1 base and at J to 5 bases, leaving 9 bases not matched to a gene. Per the germline V gene, CDR1 is SGHAT and CDR2 is FQNNGV. The CDR3 totals 16 residues. CDR3 loop: CASSLGPGGAGETQYF. DNA for the CDR3: TGTGCCAGCAGCTTAGGACCCGGGGGGGCCGGGGAGACCCAGTACTTC.

This clone was counted a single time. V and J are TRBV5-1 and TRBJ1-3; D is unresolved. Germline values: CDR1 SGHRS, CDR2 YFSETQ. The V end lost 3 bases, the J end lost 3 bases, and 10 bases lay between the germline ends. CDR3 length equals 14 residues. Written as DNA, the CDR3 is TGCGCCAGCAGCTCTCTATCCGATGGAAACACCATATATTTT. Translation gives CASSSLSDGNTIYF.

The chain has TRBV2 and TRBJ2-2; 12 bases align to TRBD2. Germline V gene sequence: CDR1 SNHLY, CDR2 FYNNEI. The V gene end was trimmed by 3 bases and the J gene end by 8 bases; junction bases not matched to a gene: 4. This CDR3 contains 15 residues. Written as DNA, the CDR3 is TGTGCCAGCAGTGAGACTAGCGGGAGATCGGGGGAGCTGTTTTTT. It codes for CASSETSGRSGELFF.

The rearrangement links TRBV10-3 to TRBJ2-3; 8 bases map to TRBD1. The CDR3 runs to 15 residues. V lost 3 bases to trimming and J lost 3 bases; unmatched junction nucleotides: 5. The germline gives CDR1 ENHRY, CDR2 SYGVKD. Here the CDR3 DNA reads TGTGCCATCAGTGAATTCGACAGGGGAACAGATACGCAGTATTTT. This sequence encodes CAISEFDRGTDTQYF.

Notes on this clone: One end of the junction fails to match germline, which may point to a read error. V usage is TRBV27 and J usage is TRBJ2-7; D is unclear. CDR3 length: 11 residues. Per germline, CDR1 MNHEY and CDR2 SMNVEV (reference sequence). CDR3 protein: CASSPRWFPIF. DNA of the CDR3: TGTGCCAGCAGTCCGAGGTGGTTCCCCATCTTC.

This sequence joins TRBV6-6 and TRBJ2-7, with D unresolved. There are 13 residues in the CDR3. The germline V gene encodes CDR1 MNHNY and CDR2 SVGAGI (reference sequence). Trimming took off 6 bases at V and 4 bases at J, with 13 bases between the two ends. The CDR3: CASSPNGLYEQYF. The CDR3 DNA is TGTGCCAGCAGCCCCAATGGGCTTTACGAGCAGTACTTC.

The V gene is TRBV10-3, the J gene TRBJ1-1; tentative D call: TRBD1 (6 bases). V lost 10 bases to trimming and J lost 4 bases, with 13 bases between them. The CDR3 covers 12 residues. Per the germline V gene, CDR1 is ENHRY and CDR2 is SYGVKD. CDR3 bases: TGTGCCAGTACAGGGCAGAGCACTGAAGCTTTCTTT. This gives the protein CASTGQSTEAFF.